This T cell receptor beta chain was recovered during a study of shared clonotypes between healthy human individuals. Donors comprised only Caucasian adults living in Nashville, Tennessee. Of note for this clone: No antigen is known for it.

Whole-study findings and limits: Clonotypes shared by all four sorted-subset donors had higher generation probabilities than non-shared clonotypes.

Every subset's genomic DNA went evenly onto several immunoSEQ plates. The assay was immunoSEQ multiplex PCR, and TCRdb's table has in-frame clones only and misses some. Here the sample spans around 2.3 million clones, approximately 96% being singletons. The J segment lost 7 bases and the V segment lost 0 bases, leaving 5 bases of the junction unmatched. Germline CDR1 and CDR2: GTSNPN and SVGIG (reference sequence). The length of the CDR3 is 13 residues. Sequenced sample: naive CD4+ T cells sorted from blood. Subset noted: CD45RA+ positively selected. The chain employs TRBV30 and TRBJ2-5, with 7 bases lining up with TRBD1. The clonotype originates from a man aged 18 to 30 in good health. The CDR3 DNA reads as TGTGCCTGGAGTGTCGAGGGGGCCGGGACCCAGTACTTC. The encoded protein is CAWSVEGAGTQYF.